The 19 T cell receptor beta chains below were found in one sample sequenced in a study of blood T cell repertoires in COVID-19. Sequencing used immunoSEQ multiplex PCR; TCRdb keeps in-frame clones, though not all of them. The sample holds some 5,700 clones, roughly 80% seen once. Sequenced input: peripheral blood. The source is a human donor with active COVID-19. The donor label of this sample is uncertain.

V is TRBV29-1 and J is TRBJ1-2, with 7 nucleotides matching TRBD1. Germline loops: CDR1 SQVTM, CDR2 ANQGSEA. Losses at the gene ends were 5 bases for V and 0 bases for J; bases not matched to a gene: 3. The CDR3 is 13 amino acids. The CDR3 DNA reads as TGCAGCGTTCGGGACAGAGCTAACTATGGCTACACCTTC. This encodes CSVRDRANYGYTF.

This chain joins TRBV28 and TRBJ2-7; 12 positions match TRBD1. This CDR3 comprises 16 residues. The V gene's germline CDR1 is MDHEN and CDR2 SYDVKM. The J segment lost 2 bases and the V segment lost 5 bases, leaving 7 bases of the junction unmatched. The CDR3 region has the DNA TGTGCCAGCAGTCTAGAAGGGACAGGGGGCACCTACGAGCAGTACTTC. This translates into CASSLEGTGGTYEQYF.

V usage is TRBV5-8 and J usage is TRBJ1-5, with D possibly matching TRBD1 (6 bases). The CDR3 consists of 15 residues. V was clipped by 4 bases and J by 6 bases, with 17 bases between them. The germline V gene has CDR1 SGHTS and CDR2 YDEGEE. This chain's CDR3 is CASSPDPGGGQPQHF. The CDR3 DNA sequence: TGTGCCAGCAGCCCGGATCCGGGGGGCGGTCAGCCCCAGCATTTT. The whole variable domain, remainder taken from reference TRBV5-8 and TRBJ1-5, is EAGVTQSPTHLIKTRGQQATLRCSPISGHTSVYWYQQALGLGLQFLLWYDEGEERNRGNFPPRFSGRQFPNYSSELNVNALELEDSALYLCASSPDPGGGQPQHFGDGTRLSIL.

The chain links TRBV7-2 to TRBJ2-1; no reliable D call. The CDR3 spans 11 residues. Looked up from germline, CDR1 is SGHTA and CDR2 is FQGNSA. Trimming removed 7 bases at V and 8 bases at J, with 9 bases between. CDR3: CASTYWYEQFF. The CDR3 coding sequence is TGTGCCAGCACCTATTGGTATGAGCAGTTCTTC. The entire variable domain, with the rest obtained from reference TRBV7-2 and TRBJ2-1, is as follows: GAGVSQSPSNKVTEKGKDVELRCDPISGHTALYWYRQSLGQGLEFLIYFQGNSAPDKSGLPSDRFSAERTGGSVSTLTIQRTQQEDSAVYLCASTYWYEQFFGPGTRLTVL.

The genes are TRBV11-2 and TRBJ1-4; unclear D gene. Trimming shortened V by 3 bases and J by 2 bases, and 7 bases separated the two germline ends. Germline CDR1 reads SGHAT; CDR2 reads FQNNGV. The length of the CDR3 is 14 residues. The CDR3: CASSFSITNEKLFF. In nucleotides, the CDR3 is TGTGCCAGCAGCTTTAGTATTACTAATGAAAAACTGTTTTTT.

The CDR3 bases are TGTGCCAGCAGTGAATGGACAGGGCCTAACTATGGCTACACCTTC. The encoded protein is CASSEWTGPNYGYTF. The J gene is TRBJ1-2, the V gene TRBV6-1; 8 bases are shared with TRBD1. The germline V gene has CDR1 MNHNS and CDR2 SASEGT. The V gene end was trimmed by 2 bases and the J gene end by 0 bases; junction bases not matched to a gene: 2. The CDR3 contains 15 residues.

The chain uses TRBV7-8 and TRBJ2-7; TRBD1 agrees at 10 bases. CDR1 is SGHVS, CDR2 FQNEAQ, per germline. The CDR3 is 15 amino acids. V was pared by 4 bases and J by 3 bases, with 6 bases of the junction left unmatched. CDR3 sequence: CASSSRDRGLYEQYV. CDR3 bases: TGTGCCAGCAGCTCGCGGGACAGGGGTCTCTACGAGCAGTACGTC.

Points on this clone: The germline gene is not matched at one end of the junction; a read error may be the cause. The J gene is TRBJ2-1, the V gene TRBV7-7, with a tentative D call TRBD2 (6 bases). Germline V gives CDR1 SSHAT, CDR2 FNYEAQ (reference sequence). The CDR3 spans 15 residues. The CDR3 spells CASSPGPSEYNEQFF. The CDR3 bases are TGTGCTAGCAGCCCAGGCCCTAGCGAGTACAATGAGCAGTTCTTC.

The V call is TRBV5-4, the J call TRBJ2-7; the D is unclear. This CDR3 is 13 amino acids long. Per germline, CDR1 SGHNT and CDR2 YYREEE (reference sequence). Between the trimmed V and J ends, which lost 0 bases and 3 bases, there was a span of 7 bases. The DNA of the CDR3 is TGTGCCAGCAGCTTGGGGTCCAGCTACGAGCAGTACGTC. The encoded protein is CASSLGSSYEQYV.

The rearrangement links TRBV7-3 to TRBJ2-5, with 16 bases lining up with TRBD2. Unmatched junction bases numbered 10, after V lost 1 base and J lost 5 bases. This CDR3 spans 19 amino acids. Looked up from germline, CDR1 is SGHTA and CDR2 is FQGTGA. CDR3 sequence (DNA): TGTGCCAGCAGCTTAAGCGGGACTAGCGGGAGGGCCTATATGGAGACCCAGTACTTC. Protein product: CASSLSGTSGRAYMETQYF.

The V and J genes are TRBV7-3 and TRBJ2-3; TRBD2 matches 8 bases. Germline CDR1 reads SGHTA; CDR2 reads FQGTGA. The CDR3 contains 16 residues. Germline trimming cut 4 bases from V and 4 bases from J; bases unmatched to any gene: 10. DNA for the CDR3: TGTGCCAGCAGCTCCGCTGGCGGGAGGAGGGCAGATACGCAGTATTTT. Amino acid sequence: CASSSAGGRRADTQYF.

This clone was seen only a few times. V usage is TRBV23-1 and J usage is TRBJ2-1; TRBD1 aligns across 7 bases. TRBV23-1 is an ORF for which the function is uncertain. This CDR3 contains 14 residues. The trim removed 2 bases at V and 5 bases at J, leaving 3 bases unmatched. CDR3 in amino acids: CASSQEGTDNEQFF. The CDR3 DNA follows: TGCGCCAGCAGTCAAGAAGGGACAGACAATGAGCAGTTCTTC.

The chain combines TRBV21-1 with TRBJ1-2; TRBD1, as called in the table, went unchecked against the DNA. TRBV21-1 is reported as a pseudogene. CDR3 length equals 13 residues. CDR3 region: CASSKGGGDGYTF. The DNA of the CDR3 is TGTGCCAGCAGCAAAGGAGGGGGCGATGGCTACACCTTC.

The CDR3 DNA is TGTGCCAGCAGTTATGGGACAGGGGGCGACGAGCAGTACTTC. This encodes CASSYGTGGDEQYF. This chain links TRBV6-5 with TRBJ2-7, with 12 bases aligning to TRBD1. V was clipped by 3 bases and J by 5 bases; unmatched bases: 2. Germline CDR1 MNHEY, CDR2 SVGAGI. The CDR3 totals 14 residues.

The chain combines TRBV24-1 with TRBJ2-7; 9 bases line up with TRBD1. Trimming took 10 bases from V and 7 from J; bases not matched to a gene: 13. The germline V gene encodes CDR1 KGHDR and CDR2 SFDVKD. There are 14 residues in the CDR3. Here the CDR3 reads CATGQGSSPGEQYV. The CDR3 DNA is TGTGCCACAGGACAGGGGAGTTCCCCTGGGGAGCAGTACGTC.

The chain employs TRBV5-6 and TRBJ2-7; D is unresolved. This CDR3 is built from 13 residues. In germline, CDR1 is SGHDT, CDR2 YYEEEE. Trimming left V 2 bases short and J 0 bases short, with 6 bases between. CDR3: CASSFGSSYEQYV. CDR3 DNA: TGTGCCAGCAGCTTTGGCTCCTCCTACGAGCAGTACGTC.

The rearrangement joins TRBV28 to TRBJ1-2, with 7 bases aligning to TRBD1. Unmatched junction bases numbered 6, after V lost 6 bases and J lost 2 bases. The CDR3 has 14 residues. Germline CDR1 reads MDHEN; CDR2 reads SYDVKM. The CDR3 DNA reads TGTGCCAGCAGCCTAGGGGGCAGCAACTATGGCTACACCTTC. Its translation is CASSLGGSNYGYTF.

The chain links TRBV24-1 to TRBJ1-2; 9 nucleotides line up with TRBD1. Trimming removed 8 bases from V and 8 bases from J; junction bases left unmatched: 17. The CDR3 runs to 16 residues. Germline CDR1 and CDR2: KGHDR and SFDVKD. CDR3 DNA: TGTGCCACCACTCTCTACCGGGACAGGGTCGAGTTCGGCTACACCTTC. Protein: CATTLYRDRVEFGYTF.

This chain links TRBV9 with TRBJ1-2; D might be TRBD1 (5 bases). Looked up from germline, CDR1 is SGDLS and CDR2 is YYNGEE. The CDR3 totals 14 residues. Trimming took off 5 bases at V and 4 bases at J, with 15 bases between the two ends. CDR3 bases: TGTGCCAGCAGTAGTGGGGGGGACTTCTATGGCTACACCTTC. Encoded protein: CASSSGGDFYGYTF.